Reported below is one T cell receptor (beta chain). The data belong to a study of T cell changes during pregnancy in multiple sclerosis. The CDR3 is made up of 15 amino acids. CDR1 is MNHEY and CDR2 is SVGAGI in the germline V gene. Trimming stripped 5 bases from V and 5 bases from J, with 19 bases between. The assay was immunoSEQ multiplex PCR, and TCRdb's table has in-frame clones only and misses some. This sample carries 36,000 or so clones, around 91% of them seen once, and the ten largest clones take about 11%. The receptor was derived from a female donor with multiple sclerosis, enrolled in a pregnancy study. The sequenced sample was CD8+ T cells from peripheral blood mononuclear cells, obtained in the third trimester of pregnancy. The genes are TRBV6-5 and TRBJ2-7, with D possibly matching TRBD2 (5 bases). The CDR3: CASSGLDGVGDEQYF. The CDR3 DNA is TGTGCCAGCAGTGGATTGGACGGGGTGGGCGACGAGCAGTACTTC.